Following are 10 T cell receptor beta chains from one sample sequenced in a study of CD8+ T cells in alopecia areata. RNA extraction was followed by reverse transcription into cDNA, which acted as the sequencing template. Sequencing was performed with immunoSEQ multiplex PCR; in TCRdb, only in-frame clones are kept and a portion is missing. The table includes 98,000 or so clones, 45% to 60% detected once. Sequencing was done on a sample of NKG2D-low CD8+ T cells sorted from blood. Receptors were obtained from a human donor with alopecia areata.

The table lists this clone with a few counts. The chain carries TRBV14 and TRBJ1-1; D gene uncertain. CDR3 size: 15 residues. Germline CDR1 reads SGHDN; CDR2 reads FVKESK. V was pared by 1 base and J by 1 base, with 10 bases between. This CDR3 reads CASSQGLLRNTEAFF. The CDR3 nucleotides read TGTGCCAGCAGCCAAGGATTACTACGGAACACTGAAGCTTTCTTT. Together with reference TRBV14 and TRBJ1-1, the CDR3 gives the full variable domain: EAGVTQFPSHSVIEKGQTVTLRCDPISGHDNLYWYRRVMGKEIKFLLHFVKESKQDESGMPNNRFLAERTGGTYSTLKVQPAELEDSGVYFCASSQGLLRNTEAFFGQGTRLTVV.

V and J are TRBV4-1 and TRBJ1-1; perhaps TRBD1 as D (5 bases). Germline-derived CDR1 and CDR2 are MGHRA and YSYEKL. The CDR3 totals 14 residues. Trimming took 1 base from V and 7 from J, leaving 13 bases between them. The CDR3 DNA reads TGCGCCAGCAGCCAAGGGCTGACAGAGCTTGAAGCTTTCTTT. It codes for CASSQGLTELEAFF.

The chain couples TRBV19 to TRBJ2-7; 9 bases fit TRBD1. The CDR3 contains 15 residues. The trim removed 1 base at V and 5 bases at J, leaving 6 bases unmatched. CDR1 is LNHDA and CDR2 is SQIVND in the germline V gene (reference sequence). CDR3 protein: CASSIGGTGIDEQYF. The DNA of the CDR3 is TGTGCCAGTAGTATAGGAGGGACAGGGATCGACGAGCAGTACTTC.

The chain couples TRBV27 to TRBJ2-3; the match to TRBD2 covers 7 bases. There are 15 residues in the CDR3. The germline V gene encodes CDR1 MNHEY and CDR2 SMNVEV (reference sequence). Losses at the gene ends were 8 bases for V and 4 bases for J; bases not matched to a gene: 12. In DNA, the CDR3 is TGTGCCAGCGGGTTGGTGGCGGGAGTTCCAGATACGCAGTATTTT. Protein sequence: CASGLVAGVPDTQYF.

With regard to this clone: The junction departs from the called germline gene at one end, perhaps through a read error. The chain joins TRBV4-1 to TRBJ2-1; D tentatively fits TRBD1 or TRBD2 (5 bases each). The V gene's germline CDR1 is MGHRA and CDR2 YSYEKL. This CDR3 region has 12 residues. The CDR3 loop reads CASSQEGTEQFF. CDR3 coding DNA: TGCGCCAGCAGTCAAGAGGGGACTGAGCAGTTCTTC.

This chain links TRBV9 with TRBJ2-1, with 10 bases matching TRBD2. The germline V gene has CDR1 SGDLS and CDR2 YYNGEE. This CDR3 is built from 15 residues. V shed 0 bases and J 10 bases; nucleotides not matched to a gene: 7. CDR3 sequence reads: CASSVAGLAADEQFF. The CDR3 bases are TGTGCCAGCAGCGTAGCAGGACTAGCGGCTGACGAGCAGTTCTTC. The variable domain in full, completed from reference TRBV9 and TRBJ2-1, reads DSGVTQTPKHLITATGQRVTLRCSPRSGDLSVYWYQQSLDQGLQFLIQYYNGEERAKGNILERFSAQQFPDLHSELNLSSLELGDSALYFCASSVAGLAADEQFFGPGTRLTVL.

This clone showed up just a few times. The chain links TRBV4-3 to TRBJ1-5; 8 positions agree with TRBD1. V lost 0 bases, J lost 4 bases, and 5 bases stayed unmatched. Germline V lookup: CDR1 LGHNA, CDR2 YSLEER. This CDR3 comprises 16 residues. The CDR3 is CASSQDAGGSNQPQHF. CDR3 coding DNA: TGCGCCAGCAGCCAAGATGCAGGGGGCTCGAATCAGCCCCAGCATTTT.

This chain joins TRBV19 and TRBJ2-7, with 8 bases aligning to TRBD1. V shed 10 bases and J 3 bases; nucleotides not matched to a gene: 11. Germline CDR1 LNHDA, CDR2 SQIVND (reference sequence). The CDR3 is 14 amino acids. CDR3 in DNA: TGTGCCACTACCCTTGGACAGGGAGGCTACGAGCAGTACTTC. It specifies CATTLGQGGYEQYF.

CDR3: CASSPSRDGFNGYTF. CDR3 bases: TGTGCCAGCAGCCCCTCAAGGGACGGATTTAATGGCTACACCTTC. The V call is TRBV27, the J call TRBJ1-2; tentative D call: TRBD1 (5 bases). The CDR3 totals 15 residues. Germline CDR1 reads MNHEY; CDR2 reads SMNVEV (reference sequence). V lost 6 bases, J lost 6 bases, and 20 bases lay in between.

The CDR3 sequence: CSAAYEQYF. The CDR3 DNA is TGCAGTGCGGCCTACGAGCAGTACTTC. J is TRBJ2-7 and V is TRBV20-1; no definite D call. This CDR3 has 9 amino acids. V was shortened by 6 bases and J by 2 bases, with 2 bases between the two germline ends. Germline CDR1 reads DFQATT; CDR2 reads SNEGSKA (reference sequence).